This T cell receptor (beta chain) was sequenced in a study of chemoradiotherapy in HPV16-positive cancers. V dropped 5 bases and J dropped 1 base, with 9 bases sitting between them. This CDR3 is 14 amino acids long. Germline V lookup: CDR1 MGHDK, CDR2 SYGVNS. Profiled with immunoSEQ multiplex PCR; TCRdb holds only in-frame clones, not every one. The table includes approximately 7,500 clones, 65% to 70% detected once. This receptor was taken from a human donor with HPV-associated anogenital cancer. The specimen was collected from a patient who underwent chemoradiotherapy. The chain joins TRBV25-1 to TRBJ1-5; D is possibly TRBD1 (6 bases). CDR3 region: CASSTTGSNQPQHF. In DNA form, the CDR3 reads TGTGCCAGCAGTACAACAGGGAGCAATCAGCCCCAGCATTTT.